These 15 T cell receptor beta chains were sequenced from one sample in a study of long-term antiretroviral therapy in people with HIV. Survey level was the resolution at which the v3.0 immunoSEQ assay ran. The repertoire was sequenced with immunoSEQ multiplex PCR; TCRdb's copy has only in-frame clones and lacks some. The data contain tens of thousands of clones, around 84% of them singletons. Sample: unsorted PBMCs, taken 1.9 years after starting antiretroviral therapy. The receptor source for this set is a woman aged 45 to 65 with HIV.

The chain has TRBV7-2 and TRBJ1-3; a weak D match, TRBD1 (6 bases). The CDR3 is 12 residues long. Trimming shortened V by 1 base and J by 12 bases, and 10 bases separated the two germline ends. Germline CDR1 and CDR2: SGHTA and FQGNSA. The CDR3 DNA sequence: TGTGCCAGCAGCTTAGGGGGGGGCGGCATATATTTT. This sequence encodes CASSLGGGGIYF.

The chain recombines TRBV2 with TRBJ2-5; a possible D gene is TRBD2 (7 bases). Between the trimmed V and J ends, which lost 6 bases and 0 bases, there was a span of 14 bases. CDR1 is SNHLY, CDR2 FYNNEI, per germline. CDR3 length equals 15 residues. The CDR3 nucleotides read TGTGCCAGCAGACAAAGGGGGAGGGACCAAGAGACCCAGTACTTC. It codes for CASRQRGRDQETQYF. Drawing the rest from reference TRBV2 and TRBJ2-5, the complete variable domain is EPEVTQTPSHQVTQMGQEVILRCVPISNHLYFYWYRQILGQKVEFLVSFYNNEISEKSEIFDDQFSVERPDGSNFTLKIRSTKLEDSAMYFCASRQRGRDQETQYFGPGTRLLVL.

This clone has only a few counts. The V call is TRBV27, the J call TRBJ2-1, with TRBD1 matching over 9 bases. CDR3 length equals 19 residues. Germline V CDR1 and CDR2: MNHEY, SMNVEV (reference sequence). V was pared by 3 bases and J by 6 bases, with 18 bases of the junction left unmatched. This CDR3 is CASSFRGVTGGASANEQFF. CDR3 DNA sequence: TGTGCCAGCAGTTTCCGCGGCGTGACAGGGGGAGCGTCAGCCAATGAGCAGTTCTTC.

This rearrangement joins TRBV7-2 to TRBJ1-1; no clear D gene. Trimming cost V 1 base and J 0 bases, with 3 bases left between them. The CDR3 is 13 amino acids. Germline-derived CDR1 and CDR2 are SGHTA and FQGNSA. DNA of the CDR3: TGTGCCAGCAGCTTAGAGCTGAACACTGAAGCTTTCTTT. It codes for CASSLELNTEAFF.

This chain joins TRBV28 and TRBJ2-5; no reliable D call. This CDR3 comprises 17 residues. V gave up 1 base and J gave up 0 bases, with 15 bases separating them. CDR1 and CDR2 (germline): MDHEN, SYDVKM. CDR3 amino acids: CASSLYLAANHQETQYF. As DNA, the CDR3 is TGTGCCAGCAGTTTATACCTGGCGGCTAACCACCAAGAGACCCAGTACTTC.

J is TRBJ2-7 and V is TRBV7-8; 9 bases are a match to TRBD1. The germline gives CDR1 SGHVS, CDR2 FQNEAQ. This CDR3 contains 13 residues. V lost 5 bases, J lost 7 bases, and 6 bases stayed unmatched. The DNA of the CDR3 is TGTGCCAGCAGCCCGGGACAGGGCCGGGAGCAGTACTTC. It yields the protein CASSPGQGREQYF.

The rearrangement joins TRBV7-8 to TRBJ2-1, with TRBD2 matching over 8 bases. The junction had 11 bases not matched to a gene; V was cut back by 4 bases and J by 9 bases. Germline V lookup: CDR1 SGHVS, CDR2 FQNEAQ. The CDR3 runs to 15 residues. CDR3 in amino acids: CASSSRGALEGEQFF. In DNA form, the CDR3 reads TGTGCCAGCAGCTCGCGGGGGGCCCTGGAGGGTGAGCAGTTCTTC.

This clone was detected once. The V and J genes are TRBV9 and TRBJ1-1; the match to TRBD1 covers 7 bases. CDR3 length: 15 amino acids. Trimming cost V 4 bases and J 4 bases; bases outside gene matches: 10. The V gene's germline CDR1 is SGDLS and CDR2 YYNGEE. CDR3 bases: TGTGCCAGCAGCACAGACAGGGTACTAGGCACTGAAGCTTTCTTT. It yields the protein CASSTDRVLGTEAFF.

The chain employs TRBV29-1 and TRBJ2-7; D perhaps matches TRBD2 (6 bases). The V end was cut by 1 base, the J end by 4 bases, with 11 bases between. Looked up from germline, CDR1 is SQVTM and CDR2 is ANQGSEA. The CDR3 loop spans 13 amino acids. Here the CDR3 reads CSVEGSAGYEQYF. CDR3 nucleotides: TGCAGCGTTGAAGGGTCGGCGGGGTACGAGCAGTACTTC.

This sequence joins TRBV5-8 and TRBJ1-5; TRBD1 matches 8 bases. The CDR3 consists of 16 residues. The junction had 7 bases not matched to a gene; V was cut back by 0 bases and J by 5 bases. Germline V gene lookup returns CDR1 SGHTS and CDR2 YDEGEE. For the CDR3, the DNA is TGTGCCAGCAGCTTGGGCAGGGGGCTTGGAGATCAGCCCCAGCATTTT. It encodes CASSLGRGLGDQPQHF.

The J gene is TRBJ2-1, the V gene TRBV7-2; 8 bases match TRBD2. CDR1 is SGHTA, CDR2 FQGNSA, per germline. V shed 1 base, J shed 3 bases, and the junction held 2 bases outside the gene matches. The CDR3 spans 15 residues. Here the CDR3 reads CASSLGSGVYNEQFF. CDR3 DNA: TGTGCCAGCAGCTTAGGTAGCGGGGTCTACAATGAGCAGTTCTTC.

The V gene is TRBV28, the J gene TRBJ1-4, with D perhaps TRBD1 (5 bases). V shed 3 bases and J shed 5 bases, with 13 bases lying between them. In germline, CDR1 is MDHEN, CDR2 SYDVKM. The CDR3 totals 15 residues. The CDR3, as DNA: TGTGCCAGCAGTTTCCAAACGGGGGGGAATGAAAAACTGTTTTTT. Translation: CASSFQTGGNEKLFF.

This chain uses TRBV7-3 with TRBJ1-1; 8 bases are shared with TRBD1. The CDR3 runs to 13 residues. CDR1 SGHTA and CDR2 FQGTGA come from the germline V gene. V lost 5 bases and J lost 4; bases outside the gene matches: 3. The CDR3 region is CASSNGQGTEAFF. CDR3 coding DNA: TGTGCCAGCAGCAATGGACAGGGCACTGAAGCTTTCTTT.

V usage is TRBV4-1 and J usage is TRBJ1-4; 7 bases agree with TRBD1. This CDR3 comprises 16 residues. Trimming removed 4 bases from V and 7 bases from J; junction bases left unmatched: 12. Germline assignment: CDR1 MGHRA and CDR2 YSYEKL. The CDR3 loop is CASSREKGAFSEKLFF. DNA of the CDR3: TGCGCCAGCAGCCGAGAGAAGGGGGCTTTTAGTGAAAAACTGTTTTTT.

This chain links TRBV4-3 with TRBJ2-5; TRBD1 is a possible D gene (6 bases). V was cut by 0 bases and J by 2 bases, with 10 bases left in between. CDR1 and CDR2 from the germline V gene are LGHNA and YSLEER. This CDR3 comprises 15 residues. The CDR3 coding sequence is TGCGCCAGCAGCCAAGAGTTCGGACAGCAAGAGACCCAGTACTTC. Translation gives CASSQEFGQQETQYF.